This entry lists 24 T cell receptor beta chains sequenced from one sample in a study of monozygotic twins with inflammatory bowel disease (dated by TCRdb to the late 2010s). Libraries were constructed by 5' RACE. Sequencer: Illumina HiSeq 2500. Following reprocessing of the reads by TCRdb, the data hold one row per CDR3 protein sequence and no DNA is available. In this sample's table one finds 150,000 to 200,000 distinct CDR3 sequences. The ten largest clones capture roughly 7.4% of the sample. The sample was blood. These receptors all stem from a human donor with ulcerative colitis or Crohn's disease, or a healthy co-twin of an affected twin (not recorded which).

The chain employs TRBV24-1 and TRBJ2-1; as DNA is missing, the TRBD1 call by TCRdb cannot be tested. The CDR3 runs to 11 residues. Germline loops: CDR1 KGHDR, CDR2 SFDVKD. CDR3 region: CATSDLGAMFF.

The CDR3 is CASSSAGTALGYEQFF. The V and J genes are TRBV5-1 and TRBJ2-1; TCRdb names TRBD2, which stays unverified in the absence of DNA. The CDR3 is made up of 16 amino acids. From germline, CDR1 is SGHRS and CDR2 YFSETQ.

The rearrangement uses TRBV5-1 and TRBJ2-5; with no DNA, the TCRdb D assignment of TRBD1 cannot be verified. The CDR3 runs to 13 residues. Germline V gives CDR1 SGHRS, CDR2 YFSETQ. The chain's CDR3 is CASSLMTEETQYF.

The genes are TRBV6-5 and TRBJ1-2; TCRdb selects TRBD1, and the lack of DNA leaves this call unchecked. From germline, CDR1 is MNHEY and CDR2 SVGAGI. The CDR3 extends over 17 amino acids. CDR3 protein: CASSYSMRSRGNYGYTF.

This chain's CDR3 is CASSFGTSGNTGELFF. The J gene is TRBJ2-2, the V gene TRBV5-1; TCRdb's assignment of TRBD2 cannot be checked, as there is no DNA. Per germline, CDR1 SGHRS and CDR2 YFSETQ. The CDR3 extends over 16 amino acids.

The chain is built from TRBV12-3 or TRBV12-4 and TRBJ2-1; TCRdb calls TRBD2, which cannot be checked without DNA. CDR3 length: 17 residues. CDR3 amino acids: CASSPRTSGANYNEQFF.

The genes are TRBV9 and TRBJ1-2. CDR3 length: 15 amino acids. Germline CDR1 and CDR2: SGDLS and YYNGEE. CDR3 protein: CASSEGGVANYGYTF.

Here the CDR3 reads CASSYSRPGRSSYNSPLHF. The chain uses TRBV6-5 and TRBJ1-6; TCRdb reports TRBD1, a call that lacks DNA to check it against. The CDR3 spans 19 residues. Germline values: CDR1 MNHEY, CDR2 SVGAGI.

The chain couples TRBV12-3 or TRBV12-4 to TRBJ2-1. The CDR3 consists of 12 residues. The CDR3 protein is CASSPKGGEQFF.

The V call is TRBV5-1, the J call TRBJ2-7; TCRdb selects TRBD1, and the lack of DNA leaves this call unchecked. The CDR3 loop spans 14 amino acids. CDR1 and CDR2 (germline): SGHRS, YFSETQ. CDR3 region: CASSGTGGTYEQYF.

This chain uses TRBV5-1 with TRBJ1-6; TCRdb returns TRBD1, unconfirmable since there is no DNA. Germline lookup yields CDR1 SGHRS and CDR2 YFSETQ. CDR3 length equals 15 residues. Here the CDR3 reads CASRIGTGDNSPLHF.

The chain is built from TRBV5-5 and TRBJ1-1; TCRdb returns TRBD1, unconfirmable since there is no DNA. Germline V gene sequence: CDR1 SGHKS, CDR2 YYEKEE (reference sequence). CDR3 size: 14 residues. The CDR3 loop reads CASSHPQGNAEAFF.

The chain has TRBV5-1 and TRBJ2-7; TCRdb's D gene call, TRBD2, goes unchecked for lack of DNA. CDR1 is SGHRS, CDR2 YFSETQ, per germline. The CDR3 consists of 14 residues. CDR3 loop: CASSQTSGRDEQYF.

This CDR3 reads CASSDLGTSGNTGELFF. The genes are TRBV6-1 and TRBJ2-2; TCRdb's D call, TRBD2, is unchecked because there is no DNA. The germline V gene has CDR1 MNHNS and CDR2 SASEGT. This CDR3 contains 17 residues.

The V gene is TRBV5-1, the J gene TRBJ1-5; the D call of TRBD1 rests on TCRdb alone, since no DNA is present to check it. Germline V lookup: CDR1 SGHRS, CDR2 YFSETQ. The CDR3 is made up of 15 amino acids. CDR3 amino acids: CASSSGTTPNQPQHF.

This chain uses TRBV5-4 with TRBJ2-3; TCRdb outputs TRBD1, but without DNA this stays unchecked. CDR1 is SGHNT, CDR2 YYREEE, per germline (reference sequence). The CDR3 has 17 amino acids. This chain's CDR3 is CASSLGGMTAPTDTQYF.

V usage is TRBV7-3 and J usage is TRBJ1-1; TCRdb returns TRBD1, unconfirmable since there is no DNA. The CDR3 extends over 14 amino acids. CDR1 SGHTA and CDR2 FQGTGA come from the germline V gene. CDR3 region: CASSLGGGNTEAFF.

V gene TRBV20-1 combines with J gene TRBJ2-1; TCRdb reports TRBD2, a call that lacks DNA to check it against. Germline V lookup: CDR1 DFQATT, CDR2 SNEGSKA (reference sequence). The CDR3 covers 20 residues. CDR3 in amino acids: CSARELLGVTSVPSYNEQFF.

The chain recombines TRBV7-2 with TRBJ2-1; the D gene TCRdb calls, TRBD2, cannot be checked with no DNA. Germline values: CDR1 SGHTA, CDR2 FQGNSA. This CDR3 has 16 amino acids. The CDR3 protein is CASSLLSSGGSHEQFF.

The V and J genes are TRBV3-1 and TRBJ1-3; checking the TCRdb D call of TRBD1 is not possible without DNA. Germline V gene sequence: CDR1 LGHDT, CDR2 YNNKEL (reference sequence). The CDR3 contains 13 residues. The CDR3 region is CASSGQTGNTIYF. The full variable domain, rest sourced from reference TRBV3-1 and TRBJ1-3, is DTAVSQTPKYLVTQMGNDKSIKCEQNLGHDTMYWYKQDSKKFLKIMFSYNNKELIINETVPNRFSPKSPDKAHLNLHINSLELGDSAVYFCASSGQTGNTIYFGEGSWLTVV.

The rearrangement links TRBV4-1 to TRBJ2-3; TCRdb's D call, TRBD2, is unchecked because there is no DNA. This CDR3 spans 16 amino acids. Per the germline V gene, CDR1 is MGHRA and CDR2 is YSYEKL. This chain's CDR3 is CASSQGPGGPTDTQYF.

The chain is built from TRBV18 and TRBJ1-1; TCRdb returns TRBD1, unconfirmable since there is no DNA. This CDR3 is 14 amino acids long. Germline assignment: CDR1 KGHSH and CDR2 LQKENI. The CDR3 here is CASSPQGLATEAFF.

CDR3 sequence: CAISEGLAGPYEQYF. The chain has TRBV10-3 and TRBJ2-7; as DNA is missing, the TRBD2 call by TCRdb cannot be tested. Germline V lookup: CDR1 ENHRY, CDR2 SYGVKD. The CDR3 extends over 15 amino acids.

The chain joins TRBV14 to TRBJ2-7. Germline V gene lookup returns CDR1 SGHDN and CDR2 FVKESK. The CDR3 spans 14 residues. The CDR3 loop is CASSRLGQTYEQYF. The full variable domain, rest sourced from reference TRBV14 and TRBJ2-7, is EAGVTQFPSHSVIEKGQTVTLRCDPISGHDNLYWYRRVMGKEIKFLLHFVKESKQDESGMPNNRFLAERTGGTYSTLKVQPAELEDSGVYFCASSRLGQTYEQYFGPGTRLTVT.